This T cell receptor (beta chain) was sequenced in a study of blood T cell repertoires in COVID-19. About the research overall: Samples representing acute and convalescent COVID-19 were sourced from the United States, Italy and Spain. T cells, B-cell-depleted T cells, or PBMCs provided the cDNA or gDNA that served as material.

Data came from immunoSEQ multiplex PCR; TCRdb stores just in-frame clones and leaves some out. The sample shows a few hundred thousand clones, 80% to 90% of them seen only once. Trimming pared 4 bases from V and 2 bases from J, leaving 12 bases between. Per germline, CDR1 MNHEY and CDR2 SMNVEV (reference sequence). This CDR3 is 15 amino acids long. The study recruited people aged roughly 18 to 95 years across under 25 US areas. Participants reported their clinical history, and cohort assignment relied on those reports. The chain carries TRBV27 and TRBJ1-3; D not resolved. Source material: PBMCs or T cells enriched from blood (not recorded which). This clonotype was sampled from a man younger than 35 with acute COVID-19. CDR3 nucleotide sequence: TGTGCCAGCAGTTCCTTCTTTTTCCCTGGAAACACCATATATTTT. This translates into CASSSFFFPGNTIYF.